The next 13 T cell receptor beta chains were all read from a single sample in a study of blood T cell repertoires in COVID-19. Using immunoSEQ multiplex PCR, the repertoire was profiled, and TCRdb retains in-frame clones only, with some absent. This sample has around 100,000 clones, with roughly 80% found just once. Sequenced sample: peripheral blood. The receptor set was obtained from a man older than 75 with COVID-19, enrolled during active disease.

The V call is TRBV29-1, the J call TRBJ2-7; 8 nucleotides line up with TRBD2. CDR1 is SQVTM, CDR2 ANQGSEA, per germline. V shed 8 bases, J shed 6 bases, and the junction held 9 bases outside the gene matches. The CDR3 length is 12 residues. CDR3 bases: TGCAGCATCGGGGGGGGTTTGACCGAGCAGTACTTC. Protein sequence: CSIGGGLTEQYF.

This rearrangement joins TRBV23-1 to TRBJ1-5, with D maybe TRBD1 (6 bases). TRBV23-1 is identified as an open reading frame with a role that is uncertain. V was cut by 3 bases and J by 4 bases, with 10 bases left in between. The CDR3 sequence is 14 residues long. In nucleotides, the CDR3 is TGCGCCAGCAGTCAGCAACAGGGTAATCAGCCCCAGCATTTT. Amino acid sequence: CASSQQQGNQPQHF.

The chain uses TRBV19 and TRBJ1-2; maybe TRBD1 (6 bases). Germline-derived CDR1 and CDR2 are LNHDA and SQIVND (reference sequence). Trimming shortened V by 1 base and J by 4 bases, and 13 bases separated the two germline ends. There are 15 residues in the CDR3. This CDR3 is CASSIAQGSTYGYTF. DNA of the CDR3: TGTGCCAGTAGTATAGCCCAGGGGTCGACCTATGGCTACACCTTC.

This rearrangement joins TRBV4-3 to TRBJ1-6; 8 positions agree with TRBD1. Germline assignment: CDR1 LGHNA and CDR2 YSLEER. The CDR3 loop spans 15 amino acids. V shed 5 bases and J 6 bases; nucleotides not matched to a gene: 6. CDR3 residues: CASSERQGINSPLHF. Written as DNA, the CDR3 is TGCGCCAGCAGCGAACGACAGGGGATTAATTCACCCCTCCACTTT.

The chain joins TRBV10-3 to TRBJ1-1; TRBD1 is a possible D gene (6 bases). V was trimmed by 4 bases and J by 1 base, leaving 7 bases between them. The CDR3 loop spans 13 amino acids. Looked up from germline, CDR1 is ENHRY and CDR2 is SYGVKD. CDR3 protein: CAISVQGNTEAFF. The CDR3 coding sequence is TGTGCCATCAGTGTACAGGGGAACACTGAAGCTTTCTTT.

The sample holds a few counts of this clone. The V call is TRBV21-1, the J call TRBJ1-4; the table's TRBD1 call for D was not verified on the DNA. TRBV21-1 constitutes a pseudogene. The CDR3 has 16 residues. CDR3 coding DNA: TGTGCCAGCAGCAAAGGCAGGGTAATTGCTAATGAAAAACTGTTTTTT. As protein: CASSKGRVIANEKLFF.

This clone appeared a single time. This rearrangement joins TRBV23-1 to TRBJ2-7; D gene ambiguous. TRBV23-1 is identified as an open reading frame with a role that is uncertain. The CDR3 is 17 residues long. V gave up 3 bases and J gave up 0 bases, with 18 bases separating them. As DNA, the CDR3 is TGCGCCAGCAGTCAGTGTTATGAACTCTCGAGCTCCTACGAGCAGTACTTC. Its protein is CASSQCYELSSSYEQYF.

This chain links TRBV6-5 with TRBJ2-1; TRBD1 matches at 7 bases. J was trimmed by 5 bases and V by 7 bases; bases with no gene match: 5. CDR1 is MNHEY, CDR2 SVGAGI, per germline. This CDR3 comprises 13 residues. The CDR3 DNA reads TGTGCCAGCAAGAGGACAGGCGACAATGAGCAGTTCTTC. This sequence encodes CASKRTGDNEQFF.

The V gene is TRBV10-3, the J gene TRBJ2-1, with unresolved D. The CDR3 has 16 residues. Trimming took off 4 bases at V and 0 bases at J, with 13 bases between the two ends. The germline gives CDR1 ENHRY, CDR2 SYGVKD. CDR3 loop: CAISVSSASSYNEQFF. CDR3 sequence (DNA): TGTGCCATCAGTGTATCCAGCGCCAGCTCCTACAATGAGCAGTTCTTC.

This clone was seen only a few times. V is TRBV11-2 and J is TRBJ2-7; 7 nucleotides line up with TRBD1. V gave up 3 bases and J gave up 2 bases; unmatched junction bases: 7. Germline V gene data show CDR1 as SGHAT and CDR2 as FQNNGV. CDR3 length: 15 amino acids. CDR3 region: CASSFHGTVTYEQYF. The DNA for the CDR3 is TGTGCCAGCAGCTTTCACGGGACAGTTACCTACGAGCAGTACTTC.

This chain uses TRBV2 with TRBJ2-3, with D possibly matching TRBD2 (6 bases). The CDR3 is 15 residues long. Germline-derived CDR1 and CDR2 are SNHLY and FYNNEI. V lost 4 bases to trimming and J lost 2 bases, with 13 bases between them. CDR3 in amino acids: CASSVEGRSTDTQYF. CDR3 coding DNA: TGTGCCAGCAGTGTCGAAGGGAGGTCCACAGATACGCAGTATTTT. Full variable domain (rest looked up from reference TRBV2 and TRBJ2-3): EPEVTQTPSHQVTQMGQEVILRCVPISNHLYFYWYRQILGQKVEFLVSFYNNEISEKSEIFDDQFSVERPDGSNFTLKIRSTKLEDSAMYFCASSVEGRSTDTQYFGPGTRLTVL.

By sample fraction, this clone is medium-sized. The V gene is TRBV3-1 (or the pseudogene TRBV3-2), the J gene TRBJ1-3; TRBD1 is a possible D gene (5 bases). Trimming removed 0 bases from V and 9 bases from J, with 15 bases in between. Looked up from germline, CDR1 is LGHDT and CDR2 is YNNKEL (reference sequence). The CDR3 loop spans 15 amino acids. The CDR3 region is CASSQERRQFPTIYF. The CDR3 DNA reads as TGTGCCAGCAGCCAAGAGCGGCGACAGTTCCCCACCATATATTTT.

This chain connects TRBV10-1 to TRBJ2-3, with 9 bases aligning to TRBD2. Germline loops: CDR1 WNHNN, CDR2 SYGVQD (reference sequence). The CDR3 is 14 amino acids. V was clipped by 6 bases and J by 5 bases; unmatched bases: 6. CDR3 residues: CASRGGGAGDTQYF. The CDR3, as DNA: TGCGCCAGCAGGGGCGGGGGGGCAGGAGATACGCAGTATTTT.